Below, 20 T cell receptor beta chains from the same sample are listed, as sequenced in a study of blood T cell repertoires in COVID-19. Using immunoSEQ multiplex PCR, the repertoire was profiled, and TCRdb retains in-frame clones only, with some absent. The sample comprises tens of thousands of clones, over 75% of which are singletons, and 15% to 20% rests with the top ten. Material for sequencing was peripheral blood. The source of these receptors is a woman of 80 years or more with active or convalescent COVID-19.

The J gene is TRBJ1-5, the V gene TRBV2; a weak D match, TRBD1 (5 bases). V lost 3 bases to trimming and J lost 5 bases, with 8 bases between them. There are 13 residues in the CDR3. Germline CDR1 and CDR2: SNHLY and FYNNEI. For the CDR3, the DNA is TGTGCCAGCAGTGAGGGCAGGGATCAGCCCCAGCATTTT. Translated: CASSEGRDQPQHF.

This chain joins TRBV10-2 and TRBJ2-1; TRBD2 matches at 9 bases. The V and J ends lost 10 bases and 1 base, in that order; junction bases with no gene match: 5. This CDR3 is 14 amino acids long. The germline CDR1 and CDR2 sequences are WSHSY and SAAADI. CDR3: CATLAGRSYNEQFF. The CDR3 bases are TGCGCCACCCTAGCGGGGAGGTCCTACAATGAGCAGTTCTTC.

V usage is TRBV5-1 and J usage is TRBJ2-7, with 14 bases fitting TRBD2. V was clipped by 4 bases and J by 1 base; unmatched bases: 10. Per germline, CDR1 SGHRS and CDR2 YFSETQ. This CDR3 is built from 18 residues. The CDR3 is CASSRIGTSGSLSYEQYF. The CDR3 region has the DNA TGCGCCAGCAGCCGAATAGGGACTAGCGGGAGCTTATCCTACGAGCAGTACTTC.

This chain links TRBV18 with TRBJ2-3; 9 bases are shared with TRBD2. The CDR3 is 15 residues long. In germline, CDR1 is KGHSH, CDR2 LQKENI. Unmatched junction bases numbered 6, after V lost 3 bases and J lost 5 bases. The CDR3 DNA sequence: TGTGCCAGCTCACCTCCTAGCGGGAAGGAAGATACGCAGTATTTT. It yields the protein CASSPPSGKEDTQYF.

The rearrangement uses TRBV5-4 and TRBJ2-7, with 10 bases that match TRBD2. CDR1 SGHNT and CDR2 YYREEE come from the germline V gene (reference sequence). This CDR3 is 14 amino acids long. V was pared by 4 bases and J by 6 bases, with 7 bases of the junction left unmatched. The CDR3 here is CASSMLAGVGEQYF. CDR3 nucleotide sequence: TGTGCCAGCAGCATGCTAGCGGGAGTGGGCGAGCAGTACTTC.

The V gene is TRBV6-2 or TRBV6-3, the J gene TRBJ1-2; the D gene is possibly TRBD1 (6 bases). The ends were cut back, 4 bases at V and 7 bases at J, with 10 bases in the middle. CDR3 length equals 12 residues. CDR1 MNHEY and CDR2 SVGEGT come from the germline V gene. CDR3 loop: CASSSTGSGYTF. The CDR3 nucleotides are TGTGCCAGCAGTTCGACAGGATCTGGCTACACCTTC.

This clone was seen a handful of times. The rearrangement links TRBV9 to TRBJ2-6; TRBD1 is a possible D gene (6 bases). Trimming cost V 3 bases and J 0 bases, with 13 bases left between them. CDR1 and CDR2 from the germline V gene are SGDLS and YYNGEE. The CDR3 has 17 amino acids. The DNA of the CDR3 is TGTGCCAGCAGCGCCCGAGGACAGATCTCTGGGGCCAACGTCCTGACTTTC. It codes for CASSARGQISGANVLTF.

The chain joins TRBV5-1 to TRBJ2-7; 9 positions match TRBD1. The CDR3 spans 15 residues. Germline CDR1 is SGHRS and CDR2 is YFSETQ. The trim removed 2 bases at V and 1 base at J, leaving 4 bases unmatched. This CDR3 is CASSLTGGASYEQYF. As DNA, the CDR3 is TGCGCCAGCAGCTTAACAGGGGGCGCTTCCTACGAGCAGTACTTC.

This chain uses TRBV6-5 with TRBJ2-3, with 7 bases lining up with TRBD2. CDR1 is MNHEY and CDR2 is SVGAGI in the germline V gene. CDR3 length: 14 residues. V shed 7 bases and J 6 bases; nucleotides not matched to a gene: 10. DNA for the CDR3: TGTGCCAGCATAGTAGGGCAGGGAGGGGATACGCAGTATTTT. Translated, it gives CASIVGQGGDTQYF.

This chain's CDR3 is CASSRQGVPSTDTQYF. CDR3 sequence (DNA): TGTGCCAGCAGTAGACAGGGGGTACCTAGCACAGATACGCAGTATTTT. The chain uses TRBV27 and TRBJ2-3; TRBD1 matches 9 bases. The CDR3 loop spans 16 amino acids. The trim removed 5 bases at V and 0 bases at J, leaving 6 bases unmatched. Germline loops: CDR1 MNHEY, CDR2 SMNVEV (reference sequence).

V usage is TRBV10-3 and J usage is TRBJ2-3; the D gene is possibly TRBD2 (6 bases). Germline V lookup: CDR1 ENHRY, CDR2 SYGVKD. V gave up 7 bases and J gave up 1 base, with 15 bases separating them. There are 15 residues in the CDR3. This CDR3 reads CAITTRGLGTDTQYF. CDR3 nucleotide sequence: TGTGCCATCACTACTAGGGGACTGGGCACAGATACGCAGTATTTT.

The genes are TRBV2 and TRBJ1-5; no clear D. Germline V CDR1 and CDR2: SNHLY, FYNNEI. There are 12 residues in the CDR3. Trimming stripped 7 bases from V and 4 bases from J, with 8 bases between. This CDR3 reads CASNLLNQPQHF. As DNA, the CDR3 is TGTGCCAGCAACCTCCTAAATCAGCCCCAGCATTTT.

The chain's CDR3 is CASSLASVWDRENTIYF. CDR3 nucleotide sequence: TGTGCCAGCAGCTTAGCGAGTGTGTGGGACAGGGAAAACACCATATATTTT. The rearrangement joins TRBV7-2 to TRBJ1-3, with 9 positions matching TRBD1. This CDR3 has 17 amino acids. Germline-derived CDR1 and CDR2 are SGHTA and FQGNSA. The junction had 9 bases not matched to a gene; V was cut back by 0 bases and J by 6 bases.

The chain uses TRBV9 and TRBJ1-4, with D unresolved. Trimming took 3 bases from V and 0 from J, leaving 6 bases between them. CDR3 length equals 14 residues. Per the germline V gene, CDR1 is SGDLS and CDR2 is YYNGEE. This chain's CDR3 is CASSAVATNEKLFF. Here the CDR3 DNA reads TGTGCCAGCAGCGCGGTTGCAACTAATGAAAAACTGTTTTTT. The whole variable domain, filled in from reference TRBV9 and TRBJ1-4, reads DSGVTQTPKHLITATGQRVTLRCSPRSGDLSVYWYQQSLDQGLQFLIQYYNGEERAKGNILERFSAQQFPDLHSELNLSSLELGDSALYFCASSAVATNEKLFFGSGTQLSVL.

The sample holds one count of this clone. The chain employs TRBV10-3 and TRBJ2-7; 8 nucleotides match TRBD1. V trimming: 0 bases; J trimming: 3 bases; junction bases outside the gene matches: 1. CDR1 and CDR2 (germline): ENHRY, SYGVKD. The CDR3 length is 14 residues. The DNA of the CDR3 is TGTGCCATCAGTGAGTCGACAGGGGACTACGAGCAGTACTTC. Translating gives CAISESTGDYEQYF.

The chain recombines TRBV9 with TRBJ2-1, with 8 nucleotides matching TRBD2. V gave up 0 bases and J gave up 4 bases; unmatched junction bases: 3. Germline-derived CDR1 and CDR2 are SGDLS and YYNGEE. This CDR3 has 15 amino acids. CDR3 sequence (DNA): TGTGCCAGCAGCGTAGCGGGGGGGCAATACAATGAGCAGTTCTTC. Translating it yields CASSVAGGQYNEQFF. Based on the CDR3 plus reference TRBV9 and TRBJ2-1, the full variable domain is DSGVTQTPKHLITATGQRVTLRCSPRSGDLSVYWYQQSLDQGLQFLIQYYNGEERAKGNILERFSAQQFPDLHSELNLSSLELGDSALYFCASSVAGGQYNEQFFGPGTRLTVL.

The V call is TRBV19, the J call TRBJ2-7; TRBD2 matches at 15 bases. CDR3 size: 17 residues. Germline loops: CDR1 LNHDA, CDR2 SQIVND (reference sequence). V trimming: 6 bases; J trimming: 2 bases; junction bases outside the gene matches: 8. This CDR3 reads CASSGLAGGWGPYEQYF. The CDR3 DNA follows: TGTGCCAGTAGCGGACTAGCGGGAGGGTGGGGGCCCTACGAGCAGTACTTC. Looking up the rest from reference TRBV19 and TRBJ2-7 gives the full variable domain: DGGITQSPKYLFRKEGQNVTLSCEQNLNHDAMYWYRQDPGQGLRLIYYSQIVNDFQKGDIAEGYSVSREKKESFPLTVTSAQKNPTAFYLCASSGLAGGWGPYEQYFGPGTRLTVT.

The rearrangement links TRBV7-2 to TRBJ2-5, with D possibly TRBD1 on 6 matching bases. Germline CDR1 is SGHTA and CDR2 is FQGNSA. The CDR3 is made up of 13 amino acids. The germline V and J ends were trimmed by 3 bases and 2 bases, with 7 bases remaining between them. The CDR3 region has the DNA TGTGCCAGCAGCTTCGACAGGCAAGAGACCCAGTACTTC. This translates into CASSFDRQETQYF.

The CDR3 DNA reads TGTGCCAGCAGCTCGACAGGGGGCCTATACGAGCAGTACTTC. Translation gives CASSSTGGLYEQYF. The gene calls are TRBV6-5 and TRBJ2-7, with 10 bases that match TRBD1. The CDR3 is 14 residues long. Trimming removed 6 bases from V and 4 bases from J; junction bases left unmatched: 6. From germline, CDR1 is MNHEY and CDR2 SVGAGI.

This chain uses TRBV3-1 (or the pseudogene TRBV3-2) with TRBJ2-7, with D tentatively TRBD1 (6 bases). The CDR3 sequence is 12 residues long. Trimming removed 5 bases from V and 4 bases from J, with 9 bases in between. CDR1 is LGHDT and CDR2 is YNNKEL in the germline V gene (reference sequence). For the CDR3, the DNA is TGTGCCAGCAGCAGGACAGAGTACGAGCAGTACTTC. This translates into CASSRTEYEQYF.